This TCR beta chain emerged from a study of blood T cell repertoires in COVID-19. Original processing methods: Amplifying reference gene primers gave estimates of nucleated cell counts. Clones were read by immunoSEQ multiplex PCR, and TCRdb kept only the in-frame ones, dropping some. V and J calls and clone size follow that table, whereas D and trimming were derived from the DNA. The table shows over 150,000 clones, with roughly 87% occurring only once. For recovered donors of Cohort 3, there were two negative PCRs, clearance, or symptom resolution. The sample taken for sequencing was PBMCs or T cells enriched from blood (not recorded which). This clonotype originated in a woman in her forties or fifties who had recovered from COVID-19.

CDR3 sequence reads: CASSADRLYGYTF. CDR3 nucleotides: TGTGCCAGCAGTGCGGACAGACTTTATGGCTACACCTTC. This sequence joins TRBV28 and TRBJ1-2, with a tentative D call TRBD1 (6 bases). The CDR3 runs 13 residues. Trimming removed 5 bases at V and 5 bases at J, with 12 bases between. Germline V gene lookup returns CDR1 MDHEN and CDR2 SYDVKM.